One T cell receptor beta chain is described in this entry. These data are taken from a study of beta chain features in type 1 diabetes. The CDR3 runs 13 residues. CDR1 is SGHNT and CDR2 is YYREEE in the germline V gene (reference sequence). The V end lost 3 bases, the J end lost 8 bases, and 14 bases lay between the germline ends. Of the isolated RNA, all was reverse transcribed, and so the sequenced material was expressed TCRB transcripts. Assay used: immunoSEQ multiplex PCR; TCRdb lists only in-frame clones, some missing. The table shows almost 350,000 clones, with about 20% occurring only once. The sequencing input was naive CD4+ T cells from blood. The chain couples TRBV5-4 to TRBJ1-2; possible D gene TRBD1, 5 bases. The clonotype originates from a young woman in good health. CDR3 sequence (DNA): TGTGCCAGCAGCTCTTTACAGGCGAGGGGCTACACCTTC. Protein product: CASSSLQARGYTF.